This T cell receptor beta chain was recorded in a study of blood T cell repertoires in COVID-19. Study-wide context: The origin of the acute and convalescent COVID-19 samples was the United States, Italy and Spain.

In the authors' workflow: Reference gene primer amplification in the assay estimated nucleated cell counts. Sequenced by immunoSEQ multiplex PCR; TCRdb stores in-frame clones only, minus some. The V and J calls and clone size come from that table; D and trimming were worked out from the DNA. The repertoire includes 200,000 or so clones, around 90% of them detected once, and approximately 2.5% sits in the top ten. Trimming stripped 3 bases from V and 2 bases from J, with 13 bases between. CDR1 is MNHNS and CDR2 is SASEGT in the germline V gene. The CDR3 contains 15 residues. The V gene is TRBV6-1, the J gene TRBJ1-1; TRBD1 is a possible D gene (5 bases). The specimen sequenced was peripheral blood. This clonotype originated in a man under 40 with COVID-19, enrolled during active disease. The CDR3 here is CASSDWGGLNTEAFF. The CDR3 DNA sequence: TGTGCCAGCAGTGATTGGGGCGGATTAAACACTGAAGCTTTCTTT.